The TCR beta chain described here comes from a study of blood T cell repertoires in COVID-19. Trimming removed 5 bases from V and 11 bases from J, with 4 bases in between. The CDR3 covers 9 residues. Germline V gene lookup returns CDR1 SGHTA and CDR2 FQGNSA. Here immunoSEQ multiplex PCR was the method, and the copy in TCRdb shows in-frame clones only, minus some. The data contain hundreds of thousands of clones, 88% of them seen just once; the ten biggest clones take up 0.75% to 1%. The rearrangement links TRBV7-2 to TRBJ2-1; D not certain. The sample was peripheral blood. The sequence came from a woman in her forties who had recovered from COVID-19. The CDR3 sequence is CASSQKQFF. CDR3 in DNA: TGTGCCAGCAGCCAGAAGCAGTTCTTC. Using reference TRBV7-2 and TRBJ2-1 for the parts outside the CDR3, the full variable domain is GAGVSQSPSNKVTEKGKDVELRCDPISGHTALYWYRQSLGQGLEFLIYFQGNSAPDKSGLPSDRFSAERTGGSVSTLTIQRTQQEDSAVYLCASSQKQFFGPGTRLTVL.